Below are 19 T cell receptor beta chains sequenced from a single sample in a study of blood T cell repertoires in COVID-19. This table comes from immunoSEQ multiplex PCR, and its TCRdb copy is limited to in-frame clones, with some not included. The sample includes around 340,000 clones, roughly nine tenths seen only once; the top ten take 3.9%. The source material was peripheral blood. Source of these receptors: a woman aged 55 to 70 with COVID-19, enrolled during active disease.

The V call is TRBV12-3 or TRBV12-4, the J call TRBJ2-7, with 8 bases matching TRBD1. The ends lost 5 bases at V and 3 bases at J; junction bases unmatched: 0. The CDR3 is 12 residues long. The CDR3 DNA reads TGTGCCAGCAGTGGGACAGGCTACGAGCAGTACTTC. Translating gives CASSGTGYEQYF.

The table lists this clone with a count of one. V and J are TRBV10-1 and TRBJ2-2; 9 bases are a match to TRBD2. CDR3 length: 15 residues. CDR1 WNHNN and CDR2 SYGVQD come from the germline V gene (reference sequence). J lost 0 bases, V lost 8 bases, and 4 bases had no gene match. CDR3 residues: CASHSGGPNTGELFF. The CDR3 nucleotides read TGCGCCAGCCATAGCGGGGGCCCGAACACCGGGGAGCTGTTTTTT.

The rearrangement uses TRBV5-4 and TRBJ2-3, with D perhaps TRBD2 (5 bases). The CDR3 length is 16 residues. V lost 6 bases and J lost 2, with 19 bases in between. Germline CDR1 reads SGHNT; CDR2 reads YYREEE (reference sequence). The CDR3 sequence: CASNLRKERSTDTQYF. In DNA, the CDR3 is TGTGCCAGCAACCTTCGGAAGGAGCGGTCCACAGATACGCAGTATTTT.

V usage is TRBV19 and J usage is TRBJ1-1; 9 bases are a match to TRBD1. In germline, CDR1 is LNHDA, CDR2 SQIVND (reference sequence). Germline trimming cut 5 bases from V and 4 bases from J; bases unmatched to any gene: 11. The CDR3 is 16 residues long. CDR3 bases: TGTGCCAGTAGTCCGGGACAGGGAGTTTTGGGCACTGAAGCTTTCTTT. This codes for CASSPGQGVLGTEAFF.

This clone was recorded only once. The chain joins TRBV7-6 to TRBJ2-3; the match to TRBD2 covers 12 bases. Germline V CDR1 and CDR2: SGHVS, FNYEAQ. This CDR3 is built from 16 residues. V lost 5 bases to trimming and J lost 10 bases; unmatched junction nucleotides: 13. The CDR3 nucleotides read TGTGCCAGCAGCGACACTAGCGGGGGGCTCCAAAGGGCGCAGTATTTT. Protein sequence: CASSDTSGGLQRAQYF.

The chain is built from TRBV6-1 and TRBJ2-3; 10 bases are a match to TRBD2. J gave up 3 bases and V 3 bases, and 6 bases lay outside the gene matches. The CDR3 has 16 amino acids. The germline V gene has CDR1 MNHNS and CDR2 SASEGT. This CDR3 reads CASSDNSGGRTDTQYF. CDR3 bases: TGTGCCAGCAGTGATAATAGCGGGGGGCGGACAGATACGCAGTATTTT.

The chain joins TRBV14 to TRBJ1-1; no reliable D call. Germline V gives CDR1 SGHDN, CDR2 FVKESK. The CDR3 is 11 residues long. Trimming left V 1 base short and J 8 bases short, with 5 bases between. CDR3: CASSQAREAFF. CDR3 coding DNA: TGTGCCAGCAGCCAAGCGAGGGAAGCTTTCTTT. The complete variable domain, with remaining parts taken from reference TRBV14 and TRBJ1-1, reads EAGVTQFPSHSVIEKGQTVTLRCDPISGHDNLYWYRRVMGKEIKFLLHFVKESKQDESGMPNNRFLAERTGGTYSTLKVQPAELEDSGVYFCASSQAREAFFGQGTRLTVV.

This chain links TRBV5-1 with TRBJ1-1; D unclear. CDR1 is SGHRS and CDR2 is YFSETQ in the germline V gene. The CDR3 is 15 residues long. Trimming took off 0 bases at V and 1 base at J, with 10 bases between the two ends. The CDR3 here is CASSLEHYGNTEAFF. The CDR3 DNA reads as TGCGCCAGCAGCTTGGAACACTATGGGAACACTGAAGCTTTCTTT. The full variable domain, in which reference TRBV5-1 and TRBJ1-1 provide the parts outside the CDR3, is KAGVTQTPRYLIKTRGQQVTLSCSPISGHRSVSWYQQTPGQGLQFLFEYFSETQRNKGNFPGRFSGRQFSNSRSEMNVSTLELGDSALYLCASSLEHYGNTEAFFGQGTRLTVV.

This clone has a single count. This chain joins TRBV5-1 and TRBJ2-5, with D possibly being TRBD1 (5 bases). Trimming stripped 0 bases from V and 4 bases from J, with 19 bases between. CDR3 length: 17 amino acids. Germline CDR1 is SGHRS and CDR2 is YFSETQ. Written as DNA, the CDR3 is TGCGCCAGCAGCTTGGCCAAGGTCCCCAGGGAAGGAGAGACCCAGTACTTC. It is translated as CASSLAKVPREGETQYF.

As regards this clone: The same CDR3 also results from other DNA sequences found in this sample. J is TRBJ2-3 and V is TRBV5-1; 11 bases agree with TRBD2. The junction had 6 bases not matched to a gene; V was cut back by 2 bases and J by 4 bases. Germline assignment: CDR1 SGHRS and CDR2 YFSETQ. This CDR3 has 16 amino acids. The CDR3 sequence is CASSFRLAGGPDTQYF. The CDR3 DNA follows: TGCGCCAGCAGCTTCCGCCTAGCGGGGGGCCCAGATACGCAGTATTTT.

The chain links TRBV10-2 to TRBJ1-3; a weak D match, TRBD1 (6 bases). Germline V gene data show CDR1 as WSHSY and CDR2 as SAAADI. Trimming took 2 bases from V and 3 from J, leaving 11 bases between them. CDR3 length: 15 residues. The CDR3 DNA is TGCGCCAGCAGTGAGCGGACAGTTGGTGGAAACACCATATATTTT. It encodes CASSERTVGGNTIYF.

The chain employs TRBV12-5 and TRBJ2-7, with 9 bases lining up with TRBD1. Germline V gene lookup returns CDR1 LGHNT and CDR2 FRNRAP. V dropped 5 bases and J dropped 3; count of bases not matched to a gene: 8. The CDR3 consists of 15 residues. CDR3 sequence reads: CASGDTGGPIYEQYF. Here the CDR3 DNA reads TGTGCTAGTGGTGACACAGGGGGCCCTATCTACGAGCAGTACTTC.

The V gene is TRBV7-2, the J gene TRBJ2-7; TRBD1 agrees at 10 bases. The CDR3 has 17 residues. With V trimmed by 0 bases and J by 6 bases, 11 bases remained unmatched. Germline V CDR1 and CDR2: SGHTA, FQGNSA. The CDR3 region is CASSLASSGTGAIEQYF. In nucleotides, the CDR3 is TGTGCCAGCAGCTTAGCGTCTTCCGGGACAGGGGCAATCGAGCAGTACTTC.

Here the CDR3 reads CASSRLEGDNIQYF. CDR3 bases: TGTGCCAGCAGTCGACTGGAAGGTGACAACATTCAGTACTTC. This chain connects TRBV2 to TRBJ2-4; D gene unclear. This CDR3 is built from 14 residues. With 5 bases removed from V and 7 bases from J, the gap between germline ends came to 15 bases. The germline CDR1 and CDR2 sequences are SNHLY and FYNNEI.

This chain links TRBV6-5 with TRBJ1-1; no clear D. The CDR3 extends over 15 amino acids. V lost 2 bases and J lost 0, with 10 bases in between. CDR1 MNHEY and CDR2 SVGAGI come from the germline V gene. The CDR3 loop is CASSYTTYLNTEAFF. In DNA, the CDR3 is TGTGCCAGCAGTTACACGACATACTTGAACACTGAAGCTTTCTTT.

This clone was picked up one time. The V and J genes are TRBV18 and TRBJ1-2; no firm D call. The CDR3 runs 14 residues. Per germline, CDR1 KGHSH and CDR2 LQKENI. Trimming left V 2 bases short and J 4 bases short, with 11 bases between. DNA for the CDR3: TGTGCCAGCTCACCAAGGCAGGAAATCTATGGCTACACCTTC. It is translated as CASSPRQEIYGYTF. Combining the CDR3 with reference TRBV18 and TRBJ1-2 gives the whole variable domain NAGVMQNPRHLVRRRGQEARLRCSPMKGHSHVYWYRQLPEEGLKFMVYLQKENIIDESGMPKERFSAEFPKEGPSILRIQQVVRGDSAAYFCASSPRQEIYGYTFGSGTRLTVV.

The genes are TRBV3-1 (or the pseudogene TRBV3-2) and TRBJ1-2; D unclear. Germline CDR1 and CDR2: LGHDT and YNNKEL (reference sequence). V shed 7 bases and J shed 4 bases, with 16 bases lying between them. The CDR3 extends over 14 amino acids. CDR3 nucleotides: TGTGCCAGCACTCCTAATCGGGTCGTCTATGGCTACACCTTC. Encoded protein: CASTPNRVVYGYTF.

The DNA of the CDR3 is TGTGCCTCGCTAGCGGGGGGCCTTATGAACACCGGGGAGCTGTTTTTT. Residues: CASLAGGLMNTGELFF. This chain links TRBV19 with TRBJ2-2; 11 bases align to TRBD2. CDR3 length equals 16 residues. With 11 bases clipped from V and 1 base from J, the junction kept 9 bases outside the gene matches. The germline CDR1 and CDR2 sequences are LNHDA and SQIVND (reference sequence).

Note on this clone: The same CDR3 arises from other DNA sequences in this sample as well. The J gene is TRBJ2-2, the V gene TRBV5-1, with 14 bases matching TRBD2. The V gene's germline CDR1 is SGHRS and CDR2 YFSETQ. This CDR3 spans 16 amino acids. V lost 4 bases, J lost 4 bases, and 3 bases stayed unmatched. Here the CDR3 DNA reads TGCGCCAGCAGCGGACTAGCGGGGGGTGGCACCGGGGAGCTGTTTTTT. The encoded protein is CASSGLAGGGTGELFF.